The 5 T cell receptor beta chains listed next were all sequenced from one sample in a study of cytomegalovirus exposure and HLA in healthy donors. Primers for the PCR totalled 60 Vbeta and 13 Jbeta. Using immunoSEQ multiplex PCR, the repertoire was profiled, and TCRdb retains in-frame clones only, with some absent. This table holds 150,000 to 180,000 clones, roughly 77% found once. Material: PBMCs. The source is a man aged 25-40 years in good health and CMV-seropositive.

This clone was counted between two and nine times. The rearrangement links TRBV19 to TRBJ1-1, with D tentatively TRBD1 (5 bases). Germline V lookup: CDR1 LNHDA, CDR2 SQIVND (reference sequence). The CDR3 runs to 13 residues. V was cut by 6 bases and J by 1 base, with 9 bases left in between. This CDR3 is CASRNGGNTEAFF. CDR3 nucleotide sequence: TGTGCCAGTAGAAACGGGGGGAACACTGAAGCTTTCTTT.

The CDR3 DNA reads as TGTGCCACCAGCAGAGATCCGGGTGGGACTGAAGCTTTCTTT. It specifies CATSRDPGGTEAFF. V and J are TRBV15 and TRBJ1-1; D uncertain. From germline, CDR1 is LNHNV and CDR2 YYDKDF (reference sequence). There are 14 residues in the CDR3. Trimming pared 0 bases from V and 5 bases from J, leaving 10 bases between.

This clone was seen a handful of times. The chain couples TRBV7-9 to TRBJ2-7; 8 bases are a match to TRBD1. The CDR3 extends over 16 amino acids. J gave up 4 bases and V 7 bases, and 15 bases lay outside the gene matches. Germline values: CDR1 SEHNR, CDR2 FQNEAQ (reference sequence). The DNA for the CDR3 is TGTGCCAGCATGAGCACAGGGGGTGAAGTTCGGTACGAGCAGTACTTC. Residues: CASMSTGGEVRYEQYF.

The rearrangement joins TRBV21-1 to TRBJ2-3; the table's D call, TRBD2, has no DNA check behind it. TRBV21-1 is a recognized pseudogene. The CDR3 covers 17 residues. DNA for the CDR3: TGTGCCAGCAGCAAAAGGGGTTGGATAGCGGGGGGAGATACGCAGTATTTT. Its translation: CASSKRGWIAGGDTQYF.

This clone was recorded once. The chain couples TRBV9 to TRBJ2-5; 7 bases fit TRBD1. CDR1 SGDLS and CDR2 YYNGEE come from the germline V gene. CDR3 length: 14 residues. The ends lost 2 bases at V and 5 bases at J; junction bases unmatched: 6. The CDR3 coding sequence is TGTGCCAGCAGCGTGAGACAGGGTACTGAGACCCAGTACTTC. This translates into CASSVRQGTETQYF.